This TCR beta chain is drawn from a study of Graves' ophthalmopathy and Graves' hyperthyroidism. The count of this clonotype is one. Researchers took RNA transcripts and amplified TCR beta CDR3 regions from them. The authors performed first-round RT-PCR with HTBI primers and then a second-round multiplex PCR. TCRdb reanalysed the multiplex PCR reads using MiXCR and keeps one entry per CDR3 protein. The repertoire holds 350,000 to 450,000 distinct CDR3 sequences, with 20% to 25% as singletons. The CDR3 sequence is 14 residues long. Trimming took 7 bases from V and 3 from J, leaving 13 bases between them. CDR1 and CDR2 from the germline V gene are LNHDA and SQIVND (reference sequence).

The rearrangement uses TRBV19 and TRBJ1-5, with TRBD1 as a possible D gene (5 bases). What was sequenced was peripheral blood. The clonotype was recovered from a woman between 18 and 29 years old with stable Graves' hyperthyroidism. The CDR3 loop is CASTTGGYNQPQHF. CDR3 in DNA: TGTGCCAGTACCACAGGAGGGTACAATCAGCCCCAGCATTTT.